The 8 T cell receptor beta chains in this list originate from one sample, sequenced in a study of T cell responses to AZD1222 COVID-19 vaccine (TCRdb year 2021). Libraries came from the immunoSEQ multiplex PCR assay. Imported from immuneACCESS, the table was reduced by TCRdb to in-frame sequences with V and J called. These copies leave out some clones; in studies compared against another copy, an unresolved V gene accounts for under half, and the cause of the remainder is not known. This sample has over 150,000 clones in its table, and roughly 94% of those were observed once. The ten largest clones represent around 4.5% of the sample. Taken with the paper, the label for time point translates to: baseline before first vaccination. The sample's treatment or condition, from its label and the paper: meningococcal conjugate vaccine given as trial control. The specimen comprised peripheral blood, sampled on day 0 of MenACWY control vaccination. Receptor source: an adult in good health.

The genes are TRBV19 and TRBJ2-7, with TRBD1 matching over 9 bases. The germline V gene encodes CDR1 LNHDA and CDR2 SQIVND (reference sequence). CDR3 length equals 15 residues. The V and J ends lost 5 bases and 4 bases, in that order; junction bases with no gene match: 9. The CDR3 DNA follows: TGTGCCAGTAGTGCAACCGGGACAGGGTCTTACGAGCAGTACTTC. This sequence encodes CASSATGTGSYEQYF.

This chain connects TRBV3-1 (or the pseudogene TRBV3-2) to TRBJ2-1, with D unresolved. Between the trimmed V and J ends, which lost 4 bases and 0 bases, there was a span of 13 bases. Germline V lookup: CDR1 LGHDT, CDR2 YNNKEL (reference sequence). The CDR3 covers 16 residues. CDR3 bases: TGTGCCAGCAGCCCCGGAGCGAGTGGCTCCTACAATGAGCAGTTCTTC. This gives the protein CASSPGASGSYNEQFF.

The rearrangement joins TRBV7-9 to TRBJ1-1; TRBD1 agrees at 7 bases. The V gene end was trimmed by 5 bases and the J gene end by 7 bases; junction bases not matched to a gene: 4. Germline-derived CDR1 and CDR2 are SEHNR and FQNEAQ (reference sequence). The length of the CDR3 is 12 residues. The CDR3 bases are TGTGCCAGCAGCCCCCGGGACAGTGAAGCTTTCTTT. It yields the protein CASSPRDSEAFF. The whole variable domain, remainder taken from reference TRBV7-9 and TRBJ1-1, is DTGVSQNPRHKITKRGQNVTFRCDPISEHNRLYWYRQTLGQGPEFLTYFQNEAQLEKSRLLSDRFSAERPKGSFSTLEIQRTEQGDSAMYLCASSPRDSEAFFGQGTRLTVV.

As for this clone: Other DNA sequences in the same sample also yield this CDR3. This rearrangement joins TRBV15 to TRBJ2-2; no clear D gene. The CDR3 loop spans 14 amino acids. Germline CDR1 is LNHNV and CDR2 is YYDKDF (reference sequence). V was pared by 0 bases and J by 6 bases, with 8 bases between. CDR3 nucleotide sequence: TGTGCCACCAGCAGAGATCGGGTCGCCGGGGAGCTGTTTTTT. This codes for CATSRDRVAGELFF.

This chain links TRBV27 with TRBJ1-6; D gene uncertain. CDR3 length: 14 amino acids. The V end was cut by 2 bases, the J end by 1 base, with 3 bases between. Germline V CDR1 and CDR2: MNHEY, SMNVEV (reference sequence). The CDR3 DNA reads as TGTGCCAGCAGTTTAAGATCCTATAATTCACCCCTCCACTTT. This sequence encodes CASSLRSYNSPLHF.

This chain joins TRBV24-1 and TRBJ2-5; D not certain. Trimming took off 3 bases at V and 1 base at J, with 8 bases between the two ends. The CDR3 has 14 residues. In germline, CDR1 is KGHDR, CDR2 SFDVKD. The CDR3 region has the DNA TGTGCCACCAGTGATCCGGCGCGCCAAGAGACCCAGTACTTC. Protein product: CATSDPARQETQYF.

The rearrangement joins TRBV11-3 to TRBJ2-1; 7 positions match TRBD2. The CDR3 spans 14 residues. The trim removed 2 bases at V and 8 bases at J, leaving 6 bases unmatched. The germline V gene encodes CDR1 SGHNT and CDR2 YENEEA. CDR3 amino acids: CASSLRTRYDEQFF. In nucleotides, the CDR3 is TGTGCCAGCAGCTTACGGACTAGGTACGATGAGCAGTTCTTC.

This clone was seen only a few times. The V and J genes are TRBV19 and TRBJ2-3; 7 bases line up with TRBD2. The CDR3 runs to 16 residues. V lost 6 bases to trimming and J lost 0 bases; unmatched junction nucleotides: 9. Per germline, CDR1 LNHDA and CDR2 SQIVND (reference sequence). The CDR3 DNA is TGTGCCAGTAGAAACCGGGGAGGGATAAGCACAGATACGCAGTATTTT. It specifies CASRNRGGISTDTQYF.